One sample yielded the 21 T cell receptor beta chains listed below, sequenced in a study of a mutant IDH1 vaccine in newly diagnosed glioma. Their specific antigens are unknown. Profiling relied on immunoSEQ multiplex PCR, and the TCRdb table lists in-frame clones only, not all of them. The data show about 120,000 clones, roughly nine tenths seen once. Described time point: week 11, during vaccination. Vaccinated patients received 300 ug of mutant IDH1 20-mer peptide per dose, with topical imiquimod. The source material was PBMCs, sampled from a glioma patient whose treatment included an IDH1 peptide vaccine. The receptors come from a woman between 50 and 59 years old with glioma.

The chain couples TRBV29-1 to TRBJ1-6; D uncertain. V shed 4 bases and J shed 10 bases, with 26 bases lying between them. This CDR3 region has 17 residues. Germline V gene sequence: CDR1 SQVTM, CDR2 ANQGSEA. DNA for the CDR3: TGCAGCGTTGTGATTTGGGCCCCGGGGATTCCGAGATCACCCCTCCACTTT. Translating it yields CSVVIWAPGIPRSPLHF.

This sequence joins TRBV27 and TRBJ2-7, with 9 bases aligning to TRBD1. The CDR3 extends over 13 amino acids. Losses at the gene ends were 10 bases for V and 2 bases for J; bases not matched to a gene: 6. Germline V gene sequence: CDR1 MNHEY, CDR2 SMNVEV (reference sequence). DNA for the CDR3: TGTGCCACCATGAGACAGGGGGCCTACGAGCAGTACTTC. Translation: CATMRQGAYEQYF.

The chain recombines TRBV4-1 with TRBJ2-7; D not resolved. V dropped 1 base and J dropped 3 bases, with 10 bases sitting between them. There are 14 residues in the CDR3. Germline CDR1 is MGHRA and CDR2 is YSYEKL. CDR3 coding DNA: TGCGCCAGCAGCCAAGTGGGCAGATTCTACGAGCAGTACTTC. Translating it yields CASSQVGRFYEQYF.

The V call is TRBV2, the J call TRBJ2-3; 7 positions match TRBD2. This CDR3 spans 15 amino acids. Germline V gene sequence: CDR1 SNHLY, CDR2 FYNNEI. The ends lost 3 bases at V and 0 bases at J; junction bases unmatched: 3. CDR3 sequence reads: CASSETSSSTDTQYF. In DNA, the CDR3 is TGTGCCAGCAGTGAGACTAGCAGTAGCACAGATACGCAGTATTTT.

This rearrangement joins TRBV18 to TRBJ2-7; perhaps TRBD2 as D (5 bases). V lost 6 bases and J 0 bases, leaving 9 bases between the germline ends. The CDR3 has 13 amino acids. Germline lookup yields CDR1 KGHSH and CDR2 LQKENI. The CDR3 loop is CASSLGNSYEQYF. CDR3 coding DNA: TGTGCCAGCTCGCTCGGGAACTCCTACGAGCAGTACTTC.

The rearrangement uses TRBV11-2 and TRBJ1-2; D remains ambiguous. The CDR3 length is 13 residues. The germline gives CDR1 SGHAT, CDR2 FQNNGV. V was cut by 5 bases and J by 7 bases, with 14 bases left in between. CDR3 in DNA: TGTGCCAGCAGCCGTGGGAGGGCAAGTGGCTACACCTTC. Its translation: CASSRGRASGYTF.

CDR3 sequence (DNA): TGTGCCAGCAGCCCACACCCTTGGCAGGACACCGGGGAGCTGTTTTTT. Translating it yields CASSPHPWQDTGELFF. The chain employs TRBV7-3 and TRBJ2-2; D call uncertain. V was clipped by 5 bases and J by 3 bases, with 16 bases between them. Germline lookup yields CDR1 SGHTA and CDR2 FQGTGA. This CDR3 is 16 amino acids long.

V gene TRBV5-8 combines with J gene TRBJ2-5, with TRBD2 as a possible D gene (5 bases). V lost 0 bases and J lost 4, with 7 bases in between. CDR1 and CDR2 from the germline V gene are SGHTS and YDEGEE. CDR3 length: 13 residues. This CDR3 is CASSLGGRETQYF. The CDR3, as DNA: TGTGCCAGCAGCTTGGGAGGGCGAGAGACCCAGTACTTC.

CDR3 nucleotide sequence: TGCGCCAGCAGGAGACAGGACAATTCACCCCTCCACTTT. Amino acids: CASRRQDNSPLHF. The chain has TRBV5-1 and TRBJ1-6; TRBD1 might be the D (6 bases). V lost 5 bases to trimming and J lost 7 bases, with 10 bases between them. CDR3 size: 13 residues. CDR1 SGHRS and CDR2 YFSETQ come from the germline V gene.

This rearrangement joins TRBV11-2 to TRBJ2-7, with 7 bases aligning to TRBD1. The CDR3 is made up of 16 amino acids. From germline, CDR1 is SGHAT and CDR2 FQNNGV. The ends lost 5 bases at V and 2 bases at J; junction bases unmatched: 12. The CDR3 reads CASSPIARQGAYEQYF. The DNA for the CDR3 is TGTGCCAGCAGCCCAATAGCGAGACAGGGTGCCTACGAGCAGTACTTC.

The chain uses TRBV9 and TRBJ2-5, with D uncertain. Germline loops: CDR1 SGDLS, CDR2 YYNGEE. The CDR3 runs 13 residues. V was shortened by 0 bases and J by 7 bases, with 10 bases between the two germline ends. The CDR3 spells CASSVDQPGTQYF. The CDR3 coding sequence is TGTGCCAGCAGCGTAGACCAGCCAGGGACCCAGTACTTC.

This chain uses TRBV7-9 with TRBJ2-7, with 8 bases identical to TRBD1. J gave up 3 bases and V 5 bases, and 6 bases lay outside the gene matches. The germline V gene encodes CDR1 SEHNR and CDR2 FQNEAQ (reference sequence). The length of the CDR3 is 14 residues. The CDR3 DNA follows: TGTGCCAGCAGCCTGACGGGACAGGTCTACGAGCAGTACTTC. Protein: CASSLTGQVYEQYF. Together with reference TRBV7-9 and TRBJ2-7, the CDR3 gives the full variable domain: DTGVSQNPRHKITKRGQNVTFRCDPISEHNRLYWYRQTLGQGPEFLTYFQNEAQLEKSRLLSDRFSAERPKGSFSTLEIQRTEQGDSAMYLCASSLTGQVYEQYFGPGTRLTVT.

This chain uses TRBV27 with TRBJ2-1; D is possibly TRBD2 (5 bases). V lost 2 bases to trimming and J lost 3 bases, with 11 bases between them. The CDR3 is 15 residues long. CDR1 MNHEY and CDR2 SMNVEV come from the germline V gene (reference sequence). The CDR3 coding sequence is TGTGCCAGCAGTTTAAAAGCGGTTATCTACAATGAGCAGTTCTTC. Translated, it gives CASSLKAVIYNEQFF.

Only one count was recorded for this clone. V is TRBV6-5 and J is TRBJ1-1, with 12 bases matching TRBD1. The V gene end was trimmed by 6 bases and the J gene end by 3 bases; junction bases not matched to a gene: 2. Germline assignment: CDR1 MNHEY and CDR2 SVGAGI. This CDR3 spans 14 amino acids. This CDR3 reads CASRGTGGYTEAFF. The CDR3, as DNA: TGTGCCAGCAGAGGGACAGGGGGCTACACTGAAGCTTTCTTT.

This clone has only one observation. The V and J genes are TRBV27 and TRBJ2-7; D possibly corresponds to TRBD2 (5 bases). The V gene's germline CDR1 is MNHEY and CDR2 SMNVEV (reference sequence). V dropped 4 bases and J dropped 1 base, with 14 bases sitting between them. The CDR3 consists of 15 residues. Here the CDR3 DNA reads TGTGCCAGCAGTTCCCCCTCGGGCGGGTCCTACGAGCAGTACTTC. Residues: CASSSPSGGSYEQYF.

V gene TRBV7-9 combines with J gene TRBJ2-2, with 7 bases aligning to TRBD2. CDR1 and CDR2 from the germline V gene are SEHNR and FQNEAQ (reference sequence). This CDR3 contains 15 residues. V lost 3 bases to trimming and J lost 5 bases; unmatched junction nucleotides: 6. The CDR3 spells CASSLTAGETGELFF. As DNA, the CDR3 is TGTGCCAGCAGCTTGACGGCGGGAGAGACCGGGGAGCTGTTTTTT.

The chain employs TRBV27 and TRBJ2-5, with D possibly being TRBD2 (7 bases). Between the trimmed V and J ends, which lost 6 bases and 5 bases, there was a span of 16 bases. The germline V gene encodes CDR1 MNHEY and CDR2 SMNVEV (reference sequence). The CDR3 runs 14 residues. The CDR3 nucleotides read TGTGCCAGCAGCCTCGTGAGGGGGGGGGAGACCCAGTACTTC. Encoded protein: CASSLVRGGETQYF.

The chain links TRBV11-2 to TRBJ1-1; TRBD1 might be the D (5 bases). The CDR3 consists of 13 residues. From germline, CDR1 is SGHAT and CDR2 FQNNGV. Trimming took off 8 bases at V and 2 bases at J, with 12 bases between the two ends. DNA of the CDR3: TGTGCCAGCGGGGGGGATCGCAACACTGAAGCTTTCTTT. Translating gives CASGGDRNTEAFF.

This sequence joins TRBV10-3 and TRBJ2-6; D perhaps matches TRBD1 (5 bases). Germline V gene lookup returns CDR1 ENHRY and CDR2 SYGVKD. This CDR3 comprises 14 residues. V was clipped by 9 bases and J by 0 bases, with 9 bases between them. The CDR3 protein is CAIGELSGANVLTF. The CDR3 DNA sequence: TGTGCCATAGGGGAACTCTCTGGGGCCAACGTCCTGACTTTC.

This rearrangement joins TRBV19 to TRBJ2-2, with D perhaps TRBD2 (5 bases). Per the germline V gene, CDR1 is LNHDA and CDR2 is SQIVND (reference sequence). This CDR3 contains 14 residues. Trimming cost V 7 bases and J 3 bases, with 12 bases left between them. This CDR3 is CASNGGVDTGELFF. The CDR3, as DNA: TGTGCCAGTAACGGAGGAGTTGACACCGGGGAGCTGTTTTTT. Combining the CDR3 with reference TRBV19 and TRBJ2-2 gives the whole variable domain DGGITQSPKYLFRKEGQNVTLSCEQNLNHDAMYWYRQDPGQGLRLIYYSQIVNDFQKGDIAEGYSVSREKKESFPLTVTSAQKNPTAFYLCASNGGVDTGELFFGEGSRLTVL.

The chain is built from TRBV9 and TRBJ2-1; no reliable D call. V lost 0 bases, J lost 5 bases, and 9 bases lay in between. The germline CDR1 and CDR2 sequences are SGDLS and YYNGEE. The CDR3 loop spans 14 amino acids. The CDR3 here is CASSVVGQNNEQFF. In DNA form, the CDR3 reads TGTGCCAGCAGCGTAGTAGGGCAAAACAATGAGCAGTTCTTC.